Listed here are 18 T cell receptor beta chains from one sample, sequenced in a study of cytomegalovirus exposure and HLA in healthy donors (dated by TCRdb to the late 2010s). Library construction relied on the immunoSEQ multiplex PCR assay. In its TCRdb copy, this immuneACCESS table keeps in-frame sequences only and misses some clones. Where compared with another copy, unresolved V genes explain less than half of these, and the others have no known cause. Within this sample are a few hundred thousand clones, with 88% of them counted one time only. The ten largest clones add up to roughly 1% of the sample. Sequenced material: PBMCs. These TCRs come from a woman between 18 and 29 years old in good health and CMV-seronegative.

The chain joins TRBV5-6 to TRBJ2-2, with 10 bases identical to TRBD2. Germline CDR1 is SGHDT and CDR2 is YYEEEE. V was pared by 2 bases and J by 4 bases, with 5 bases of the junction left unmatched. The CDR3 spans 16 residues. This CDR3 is CASSFVLAGITGELFF. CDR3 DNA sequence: TGTGCCAGCAGCTTTGTACTAGCGGGAATCACCGGGGAGCTGTTTTTT.

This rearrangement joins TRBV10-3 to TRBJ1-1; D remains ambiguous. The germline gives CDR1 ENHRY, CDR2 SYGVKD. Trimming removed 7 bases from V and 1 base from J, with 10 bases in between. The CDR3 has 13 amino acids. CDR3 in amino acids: CAITSRQNTEAFF. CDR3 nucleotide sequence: TGTGCCATCACGAGCAGACAGAACACTGAAGCTTTCTTT.

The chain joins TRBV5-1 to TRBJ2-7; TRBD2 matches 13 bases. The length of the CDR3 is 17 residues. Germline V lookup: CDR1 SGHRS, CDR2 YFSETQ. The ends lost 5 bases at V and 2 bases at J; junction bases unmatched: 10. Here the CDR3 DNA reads TGCGCCAGCAGTTCCGGACTAGCGGGAGCAGGGGCCTACGAGCAGTACTTC. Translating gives CASSSGLAGAGAYEQYF.

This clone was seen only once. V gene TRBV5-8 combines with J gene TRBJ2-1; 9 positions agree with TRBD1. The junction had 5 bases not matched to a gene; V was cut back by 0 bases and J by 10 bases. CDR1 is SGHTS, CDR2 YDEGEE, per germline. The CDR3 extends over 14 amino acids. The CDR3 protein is CASSLVTGGGEQFF. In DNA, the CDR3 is TGTGCCAGCAGCTTGGTAACAGGGGGCGGAGAGCAGTTCTTC.

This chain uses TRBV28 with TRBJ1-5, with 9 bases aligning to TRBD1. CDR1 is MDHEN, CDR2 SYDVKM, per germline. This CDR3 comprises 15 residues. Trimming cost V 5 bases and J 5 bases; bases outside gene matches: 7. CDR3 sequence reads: CASSTAGQGYQPQHF. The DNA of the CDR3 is TGTGCCAGCAGTACGGCGGGACAGGGTTATCAGCCCCAGCATTTT. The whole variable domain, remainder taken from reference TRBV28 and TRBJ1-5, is DVKVTQSSRYLVKRTGEKVFLECVQDMDHENMFWYRQDPGLGLRLIYFSYDVKMKEKGDIPEGYSVSREKKERFSLILESASTNQTSMYLCASSTAGQGYQPQHFGDGTRLSIL.

The CDR3 is CASSQMGQGAGANYGYTF. The CDR3 region has the DNA TGCGCCAGCAGCCAAATGGGACAGGGGGCTGGAGCTAACTATGGCTACACCTTC. The J gene is TRBJ1-2, the V gene TRBV4-1; TRBD1 matches 12 bases. In germline, CDR1 is MGHRA, CDR2 YSYEKL. V was pared by 2 bases and J by 0 bases, with 7 bases of the junction left unmatched. This CDR3 comprises 18 residues.

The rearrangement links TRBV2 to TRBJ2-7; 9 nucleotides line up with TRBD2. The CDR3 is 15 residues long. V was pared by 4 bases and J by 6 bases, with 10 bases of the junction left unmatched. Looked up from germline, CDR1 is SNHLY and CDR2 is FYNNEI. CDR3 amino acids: CASSGASGNLSEQYF. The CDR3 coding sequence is TGTGCCAGCAGTGGGGCTAGCGGGAATCTCTCCGAGCAGTACTTC.

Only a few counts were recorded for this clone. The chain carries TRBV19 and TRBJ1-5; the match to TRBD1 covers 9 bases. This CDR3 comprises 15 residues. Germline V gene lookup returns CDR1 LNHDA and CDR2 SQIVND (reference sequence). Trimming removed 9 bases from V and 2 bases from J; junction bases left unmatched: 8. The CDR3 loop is CASLQGANGNQPQHF. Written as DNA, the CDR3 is TGTGCCAGCCTACAGGGGGCGAACGGCAATCAGCCCCAGCATTTT.

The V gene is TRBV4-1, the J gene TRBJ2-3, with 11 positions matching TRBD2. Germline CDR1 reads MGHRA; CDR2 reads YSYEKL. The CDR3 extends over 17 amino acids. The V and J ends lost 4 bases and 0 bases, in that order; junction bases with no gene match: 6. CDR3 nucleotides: TGCGCCAGCAGCCCATACTTAGCGGGAGGGAGCACAGATACGCAGTATTTT. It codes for CASSPYLAGGSTDTQYF.

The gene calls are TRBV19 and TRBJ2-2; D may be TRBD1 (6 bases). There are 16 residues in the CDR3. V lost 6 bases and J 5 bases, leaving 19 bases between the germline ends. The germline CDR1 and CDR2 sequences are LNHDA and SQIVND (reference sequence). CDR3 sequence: CASSHLGAGETGELFF. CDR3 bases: TGTGCCAGTAGCCATCTAGGCGCAGGGGAGACCGGGGAGCTGTTTTTT. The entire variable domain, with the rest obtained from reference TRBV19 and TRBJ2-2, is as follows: DGGITQSPKYLFRKEGQNVTLSCEQNLNHDAMYWYRQDPGQGLRLIYYSQIVNDFQKGDIAEGYSVSREKKESFPLTVTSAQKNPTAFYLCASSHLGAGETGELFFGEGSRLTVL.

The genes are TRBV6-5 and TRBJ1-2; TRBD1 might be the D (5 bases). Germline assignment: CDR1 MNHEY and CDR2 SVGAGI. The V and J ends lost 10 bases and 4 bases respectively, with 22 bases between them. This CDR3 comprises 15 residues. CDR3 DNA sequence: TGTGCCATCCGACCGATGACGGGGGGTGTCTATGGCTACACCTTC. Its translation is CAIRPMTGGVYGYTF.

CDR3 residues: CAWSVLGRTYEQYF. The DNA of the CDR3 is TGTGCCTGGAGTGTACTCGGCAGGACCTACGAGCAGTACTTC. The chain joins TRBV30 to TRBJ2-7; the D is unclear. Germline V gives CDR1 GTSNPN, CDR2 SVGIG (reference sequence). CDR3 size: 14 residues. V lost 0 bases to trimming and J lost 2 bases, with 11 bases between them.

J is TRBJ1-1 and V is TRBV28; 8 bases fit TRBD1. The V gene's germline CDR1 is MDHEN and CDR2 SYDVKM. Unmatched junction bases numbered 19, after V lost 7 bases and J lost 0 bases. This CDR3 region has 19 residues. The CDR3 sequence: CASIETGTGRYRMNTEAFF. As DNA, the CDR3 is TGTGCCAGCATCGAGACCGGGACAGGAAGATATAGAATGAACACTGAAGCTTTCTTT.

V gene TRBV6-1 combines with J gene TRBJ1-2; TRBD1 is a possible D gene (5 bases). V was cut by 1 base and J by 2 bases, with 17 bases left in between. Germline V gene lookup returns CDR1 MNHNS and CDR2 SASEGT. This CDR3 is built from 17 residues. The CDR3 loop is CASSEVARANTNYGYTF. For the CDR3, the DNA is TGTGCCAGCAGTGAAGTGGCCAGGGCCAACACGAACTATGGCTACACCTTC.

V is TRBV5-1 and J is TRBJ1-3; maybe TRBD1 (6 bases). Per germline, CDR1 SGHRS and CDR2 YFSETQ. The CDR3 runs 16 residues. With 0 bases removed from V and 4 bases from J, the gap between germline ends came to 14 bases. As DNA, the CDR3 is TGCGCCAGCAGCTTGGGGACAGCCGGACCCGGAAACACCATATATTTT. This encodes CASSLGTAGPGNTIYF.

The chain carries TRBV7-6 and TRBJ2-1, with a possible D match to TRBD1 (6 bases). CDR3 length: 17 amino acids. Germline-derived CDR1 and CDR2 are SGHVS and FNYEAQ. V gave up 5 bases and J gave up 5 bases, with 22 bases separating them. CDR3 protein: CASSPSLGHQRDNEQFF. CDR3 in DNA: TGTGCCAGCAGCCCATCACTGGGACACCAACGCGACAATGAGCAGTTCTTC.

CDR3 DNA: TGTGCCAGCAGTTTAGATAGGGGGACTGAAGCTTTCTTT. Protein sequence: CASSLDRGTEAFF. The rearrangement links TRBV27 to TRBJ1-1; possibly TRBD1 for D (6 bases). With 2 bases removed from V and 5 bases from J, the gap between germline ends came to 9 bases. The CDR3 has 13 residues. The germline gives CDR1 MNHEY, CDR2 SMNVEV (reference sequence).

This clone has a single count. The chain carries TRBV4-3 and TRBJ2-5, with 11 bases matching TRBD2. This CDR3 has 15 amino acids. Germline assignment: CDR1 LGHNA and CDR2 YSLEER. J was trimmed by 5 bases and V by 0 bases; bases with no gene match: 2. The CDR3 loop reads CASSQEPSGRETQYF. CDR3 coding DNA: TGCGCCAGCAGCCAAGAACCTAGCGGGAGGGAGACCCAGTACTTC.